These T cell receptor beta chains were read from a single sample in a study of PD-1 blockade in classical Hodgkin lymphoma. Libraries were prepared by immunoSEQ multiplex PCR; TCRdb keeps only in-frame clonotypes and omits some of them. The sample has tens of thousands of clones, around 89% seen once. The source was peripheral blood mononuclear cells (PBMCs), collected at baseline. These receptors all come from a human donor with classical Hodgkin lymphoma. The CDR3 runs from the conserved cysteine through the conserved F or W. D genes are given only for firm matches. A clone size is listed for some rows: how often the clone was seen (once, few, many), or a class if it is expanded.

V,J,size,D,CDR3,DNA
TRBV5-1,TRBJ1-1,once,-,CASSLASGSPEAFF,TGCGCCAGCAGCTTGGCCTCTGGGAGCCCTGAAGCTTTCTTT
TRBV18,TRBJ1-1,-,-,CASSPEGQQGKAFF,TGTGCCAGCTCACCTGAAGGACAGCAGGGTAAAGCTTTCTTT
TRBV5-1,TRBJ2-7,-,-,CASSLASLTWLEQYF,TGCGCCAGCAGCTTGGCCTCCTTGACATGGCTGGAGCAGTACTTC
TRBV5-5,TRBJ1-5,-,-,CASSPVDRQPQHF,TGTGCCAGCAGCCCAGTTGACAGGCAGCCCCAGCATTTT
TRBV7-3,TRBJ2-1,-,TRBD1,CASSFGTGAYNEQFF,TGTGCCAGCAGCTTCGGAACAGGGGCCTACAATGAGCAGTTCTTC
TRBV25-1,TRBJ1-2,-,-,CASSEGRLGYGYTF,TGTGCCAGCAGTGAAGGGAGACTGGGCTATGGCTACACCTTC
TRBV2,TRBJ1-2,-,TRBD1,CASSPGGDRGGYTF,TGTGCCAGCAGCCCCGGGGGGGACAGGGGAGGCTACACCTTC
TRBV19,TRBJ1-5,-,-,CASSMLGDQPQHF,TGTGCCAGTAGTATGTTGGGTGATCAGCCCCAGCATTTT
TRBV25-1,TRBJ1-5,-,-,CASSETGWSNQPQHF,TGTGCCAGCAGTGAAACTGGGTGGAGCAATCAGCCCCAGCATTTT
TRBV6-5,TRBJ2-1,-,TRBD2,CASSYLLAVRDEQFF,TGTGCCAGCAGTTACCTACTAGCGGTTAGGGATGAGCAGTTCTTC
TRBV6-5,TRBJ2-7,-,-,CASGTPPIYEQYF,TGTGCCAGCGGTACTCCCCCTATTTACGAGCAGTACTTC
TRBV10-1,TRBJ1-5,-,TRBD1,CASSERDRGRQPQHF,TGCGCCAGCAGTGAGCGGGACAGGGGGCGTCAGCCCCAGCATTTT
TRBV27,TRBJ2-5,-,-,CASSFGGARQTQYF,TGTGCCAGCAGTTTCGGGGGCGCGAGACAGACCCAGTACTTC
TRBV4-1,TRBJ1-3,-,-,CASSQEGTIYF,TGCGCCAGCAGCCAAGAGGGCACCATATATTTT
TRBV2,TRBJ2-7,-,-,CASRVGAGGEQYF,TGTGCCAGCAGGGTCGGGGCCGGTGGGGAGCAGTACTTC
TRBV5-6,TRBJ2-7,-,-,CASSLRGPYEQYF,TGTGCCAGCAGCTTGCGGGGACCCTACGAGCAGTACTTC
TRBV13,TRBJ2-3,-,TRBD2,CASSLGLASGGEDTQYF,TGTGCCAGCAGCTTAGGGTTGGCTAGCGGGGGGGAGGATACGCAGTATTTT
TRBV30,TRBJ2-7,-,-,CAWSSTGLDEQYF,TGTGCCTGGAGCTCCACAGGGTTGGACGAGCAGTACTTC
TRBV19,TRBJ2-3,-,TRBD2,CASSSGPTSARGDTQYF,TGTGCCAGTAGTTCGGGACCGACTAGCGCCCGCGGAGATACGCAGTATTTT
TRBV28,TRBJ1-5,-,TRBD1,CASSLEGGFNQPQHF,TGTGCCAGCAGTTTAGAAGGGGGCTTCAATCAGCCCCAGCATTTT
TRBV15,TRBJ2-1,-,-,CATSRARTLNEQFF,TGTGCCACCAGCAGAGCTCGCACACTCAATGAGCAGTTCTTC
TRBV5-1,TRBJ1-1,-,-,CASSRTGNTEAFF,TGCGCCAGCAGCCGGACGGGGAACACTGAAGCTTTCTTT
TRBV9,TRBJ1-2,-,TRBD1,CASSVEGRGDGYTF,TGTGCCAGCAGCGTAGAAGGCAGGGGGGATGGCTACACCTTC
TRBV7-8,TRBJ2-4,-,-,CASSFDGDIQYF,TGTGCCAGCAGCTTCGATGGAGACATTCAGTACTTC
TRBV9,TRBJ2-3,-,-,CASSVDRLEDTQYF,TGTGCCAGCAGCGTAGATCGGCTCGAGGATACGCAGTATTTT
TRBV6-1,TRBJ1-4,-,-,CASSVGGGGKLFF,TGTGCCAGCAGTGTGGGGGGCGGGGGAAAACTGTTTTTT
TRBV5-1,TRBJ2-7,-,-,CASSLGGATVYEQYF,TGCGCCAGCAGCTTGGGTGGAGCCACCGTTTACGAGCAGTACTTC
TRBV19,TRBJ1-2,-,-,CASSIAHESVGYTF,TGTGCCAGTAGTATAGCCCATGAATCGGTTGGCTACACCTTC
TRBV27,TRBJ1-2,-,TRBD1,CASSPGTVYGYTF,TGTGCCAGCAGTCCGGGGACAGTCTATGGCTACACCTTC
TRBV6-5,TRBJ1-5,-,-,CASSSDGGGEPQHF,TGTGCCAGCAGCTCGGACGGAGGAGGGGAGCCCCAGCATTTT
TRBV7-9,TRBJ2-4,-,-,CASSLVQDGGIQYF,TGTGCCAGCAGCTTAGTACAGGACGGAGGCATTCAGTACTTC
TRBV6-4,TRBJ2-1,-,TRBD1,CASSPTSRGLISSYNEQFF,TGTGCCAGCAGTCCTACTAGTAGGGGGCTCATAAGCTCCTACAATGAGCAGTTCTTC
TRBV5-1,TRBJ2-5,-,TRBD1,CASTPRTGQETQYF,TGCGCCAGCACTCCCCGGACAGGGCAAGAGACCCAGTACTTC
TRBV15,TRBJ1-1,-,-,CATNEGYYTEAFF,TGTGCCACCAACGAGGGTTATTACACTGAAGCTTTCTTT
TRBV9,TRBJ1-6,-,-,CASSVDSNVGRSNSPLHF,TGTGCCAGCAGCGTCGACTCCAATGTGGGACGGAGCAATTCACCCCTCCACTTT
TRBV6-1,TRBJ1-2,-,-,CASSEANRAYYGYTF,TGTGCCAGCAGTGAAGCTAATCGGGCTTACTATGGCTACACCTTC
TRBV5-1,TRBJ1-6,-,-,CASSLAGAGSVVQSDSPLHF,TGCGCCAGCAGCTTGGCCGGGGCCGGCTCGGTTGTACAAAGCGATTCACCCCTCCACTTT
TRBV4-2,TRBJ1-5,-,-,CASSQEATGTSQPQHF,TGTGCCAGCAGCCAAGAGGCCACAGGGACGTCTCAGCCCCAGCATTTT
TRBV6-5,TRBJ2-1,-,-,CASSYGDEQFF,TGTGCCAGCAGTTATGGTGATGAGCAGTTCTTC
TRBV19,TRBJ2-3,once,TRBD1,CATAETGVRSDTQYF,TGTGCCACCGCCGAGACAGGGGTACGTTCAGATACGCAGTATTTT
TRBV12-5,TRBJ2-2,-,-,CASGLNRVIGELFF,TGTGCTAGTGGTTTGAACAGGGTCATAGGGGAGCTGTTTTTT
TRBV6-1,TRBJ2-3,-,TRBD1,CASSEGQGARDTQYF,TGTGCCAGCAGTGAAGGACAGGGGGCTCGAGATACGCAGTATTTT
TRBV5-8,TRBJ2-7,-,-,CASSYFQGSEQYF,TGTGCCAGCAGCTATTTTCAGGGCTCCGAGCAGTACTTC
TRBV5-1,TRBJ2-3,-,-,CASSLDKLTDTQYF,TGCGCCAGCAGCCTGGACAAACTCACAGATACGCAGTATTTT
TRBV28,TRBJ2-7,-,-,CASSRDGSYEQYF,TGTGCCAGCAGTAGGGATGGGTCCTACGAGCAGTACTTC
TRBV4-2,TRBJ1-2,-,-,CASSQEAGASGYTF,TGTGCCAGCAGCCAAGAAGCAGGGGCCTCGGGCTACACCTTC
TRBV2,TRBJ1-4,-,-,CASSNQGGNEKLFF,TGTGCCAGCAGCAATCAGGGAGGCAATGAAAAACTGTTTTTT
TRBV2,TRBJ1-2,once,-,CASSENIDGYTF,TGTGCCAGCAGTGAAAATATTGATGGCTACACCTTC
TRBV19,TRBJ1-4,-,-,CASSIGEKLFF,TGTGCCAGTAGTATAGGGGAAAAACTGTTTTTT